The present T cell receptor beta chain was sequenced within a study of human T cells and chemical hapten exposure. Time point denoted: healthy volunteer bleed at 2 weeks. Unseparated into fractions, whole blood served as the source from which total RNA was extracted. The sample holds a few counts of this clonotype. TCRdb recomputed calls from the RACE reads with MiXCR, one row per CDR3 protein. This sample carries roughly 30,000 distinct CDR3 sequences, nearly 7.5% of them seen once, and the ten largest clones take around a tenth. Germline lookup yields CDR1 MNHEY and CDR2 SMNVEV (reference sequence). V was clipped by 6 bases and J by 1 base, with 16 bases between them. The CDR3 runs 16 residues.

Sequencing was done on a sample of whole blood. This sequence was found in a human donor in good health. Some clones in this sample may be carry-over from other donors' samples. V and J are TRBV27 and TRBJ1-5; D possibly corresponds to TRBD1 (5 bases). The CDR3 region is CASSLGRGASNQPQHF. For the CDR3, the DNA is TGTGCCAGCAGCCTGGGAAGAGGGGCGAGCAATCAGCCCCAGCATTTT.